This T cell receptor (beta chain) derives from a study of cytomegalovirus exposure and HLA in healthy donors. PCR amplification relied on 60 Vbeta primers (plus 13 Jbeta primers). Method: immunoSEQ multiplex PCR; TCRdb's copy keeps in-frame clones and lacks some. Among about 110,000 clones listed, about 76% were seen once. The CDR3 is 13 residues long. In germline, CDR1 is MNHNS, CDR2 SASEGT. J was trimmed by 4 bases and V by 8 bases; bases with no gene match: 6. This clone has more than one count but fewer than ten. The target antigen is unknown. Whole-study results and caveats: A later analysis linked a missense variant in DCLRE1C to the trimming of TCR beta V and J genes.

Material: PBMCs. This TCR was recovered from a middle-aged man in good health and CMV-seronegative. This chain connects TRBV6-1 to TRBJ1-1, with TRBD1 matching 8 bases. This chain's CDR3 is CASGWTGPTEAFF. CDR3 nucleotides: TGTGCCAGCGGATGGACAGGGCCCACTGAAGCTTTCTTT.